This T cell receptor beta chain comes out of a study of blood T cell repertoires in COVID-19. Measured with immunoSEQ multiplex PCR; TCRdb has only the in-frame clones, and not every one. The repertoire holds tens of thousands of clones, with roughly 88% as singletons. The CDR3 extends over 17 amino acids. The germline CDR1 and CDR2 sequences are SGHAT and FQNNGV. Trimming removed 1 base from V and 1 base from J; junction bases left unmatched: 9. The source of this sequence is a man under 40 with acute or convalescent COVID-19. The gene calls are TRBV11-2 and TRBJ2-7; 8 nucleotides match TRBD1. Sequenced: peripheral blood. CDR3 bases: TGTGCCAGCAGCTTAGCAAAAGGGGGACAGGAATCCTACGAGCAGTACGTC. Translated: CASSLAKGGQESYEQYV.